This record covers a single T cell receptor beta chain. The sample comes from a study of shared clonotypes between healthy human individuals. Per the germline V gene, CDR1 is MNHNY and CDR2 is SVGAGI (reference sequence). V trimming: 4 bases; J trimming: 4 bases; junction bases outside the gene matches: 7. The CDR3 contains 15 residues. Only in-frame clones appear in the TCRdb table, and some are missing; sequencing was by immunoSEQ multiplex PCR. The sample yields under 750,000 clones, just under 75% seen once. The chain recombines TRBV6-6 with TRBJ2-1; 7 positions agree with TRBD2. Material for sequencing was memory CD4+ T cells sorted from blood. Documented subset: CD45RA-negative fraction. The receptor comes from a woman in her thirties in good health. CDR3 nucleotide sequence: TGTGCCAGCAGTTCCGGAGCGGGGCAATACAATGAGCAGTTCTTC. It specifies CASSSGAGQYNEQFF.